Reported below is one T cell receptor beta chain. Its recognized antigen is unknown. The sample holds no much larger clone one base away, and base qualities are not on file. The data belong to a study of blood T cell repertoires in COVID-19 (dated by TCRdb to the early 2020s). Regarding the research as a whole: Collaborator samples came from the United States, Italy and Spain and covered acute and convalescent phases of COVID-19. The prospective study material was composed of cDNA or gDNA derived from T cells, B-cell-depleted T cells, or PBMCs. Deeply sampled blood TCRbeta repertoires from subjects exposed to, actively infected with, or recovered from COVID-19 were included in the dataset. The repertoires were made available in a free public database intended to serve as a resource for research on the immune response to SARS-CoV-2. The samples were drawn from two sources: the first 160 participants of the ongoing ImmuneRACE study, and fewer than 1,500 subjects contributed by 6 global collaborators. A de-identified subject ID, COVID-19 status, age in years and sex were almost always included in the sample metadata. Where HLA class I and class II types were available, the types were taken from metadata supplied by the sample provider, not from assay-based typing.

There are 13 amino acids in the CDR3, from cysteine to phenylalanine inclusive. Of all the DNA, just the CDR3 is kept, 39 bases in frame from base 1. Based on the germline V gene, the CDR1 and CDR2 sequences are KGHSH and LQKENI. V is cut by 3 bases and J by 3 bases, and the space between the germline ends is 8 bases. The collaborating institutions used their own protocols to collect whole blood in K2EDTA tubes. For TCRbeta analysis, collaborators shipped samples as frozen whole blood, isolated PBMCs, or DNA extracted from either of those sample types. On the study overall, not on this receptor specifically: The amount of clinical and demographic metadata varied by source and participant and was provided uncurated.

The immunoSEQ Assay, a bias-controlled multiplex PCR, was used to amplify TCRbeta CDR3 regions from genomic DNA. As for how the authors treated the data: Nucleated cell counts per sample were estimated from amplification of reference gene primers within the assay. To quantify the absolute abundance of each unique TCRbeta CDR3 rearrangement, sequence reads were collapsed and filtered. For each sample, productive Simpson clonality was calculated by taking the square root of Simpson's diversity index across productive rearrangements. TCRdb limited this immuneACCESS table to in-frame rearrangements with V and J called. A share of clones is missing; checked studies link under half to unresolved V genes, and the rest is unexplained. V, J and clone size were drawn from that table, and D and trimming were deduced from the DNA. The sample table contains 71,000 or so clones; only one count was recorded for approximately 87% of them. The leading ten clones occupy approximately 15% of the sample.

The sequence was obtained from a man at least 80 years old in a cohort sampled during active COVID-19. The chain couples TRBV18 to TRBJ2-5; matching of 6 bases hints at TRBD2 as the D gene. The sample taken for sequencing was peripheral blood. CDR3 reads: CASSPTGEETQYF. The DNA is TGTGCCAGCTCACCTACGGGGGAAGAGACCCAGTACTTC.